A selection of T cell receptor beta chains follows, all from one sample in a study of T-cell reconstitution after alpha-beta-depleted transplantation in children. TCRdb passed the PCR reads through MiXCR, listing each CDR3 protein once. The table includes around 100,000 distinct CDR3 sequences, 10% detected once. The input for sequencing was PBMCs, taken before TCRalphabeta/CD19-depleted stem cell transplant. Receptors originate from a boy aged 2 to 9 with acute lymphoblastic leukemia, due to receive a stem cell transplant. Each CDR3 is given with its conserved first and last residue. The D gene is left open where the match is weak. Only part of the rows carry a size: once, few, many, or a class if the clone is expanded.

CDR3,DNA,size,D,J,V
CASRRTSAGSGANVLTF,TGTGCCAGCAGGCGGACCTCTGCTGGGTCTGGGGCCAACGTCCTGACTTTC,NA,NA,TRBJ2-6,TRBV2
CSARDPLAGPYNEQFF,TGCAGTGCTAGGGACCCACTAGCGGGCCCCTACAATGAGCAGTTCTTC,many,TRBD2,TRBJ2-1,TRBV20-1
CASRQRRGTDTQYF,TGTGCCAGCAGACAGCGGAGGGGCACAGATACGCAGTATTTT,many,NA,TRBJ2-3,TRBV6-5
CAGKMGLNTGELFF,TGTGCCGGAAAAATGGGACTGAACACCGGGGAGCTGTTTTTT,few,NA,TRBJ2-2,TRBV18
CSVEGLAGGPREQYF,TGCAGCGTTGAGGGACTAGCGGGAGGGCCTCGGGAGCAGTACTTC,few,TRBD2,TRBJ2-7,TRBV29-1
CASSSGGTGPYEQYF,TGTGCCAGCAGCTCGGGTGGGACAGGTCCCTACGAGCAGTACTTC,NA,TRBD1,TRBJ2-7,TRBV7-6
CASSRTSGGVPYEQYF,TGTGCCAGCAGCCGAACTAGCGGGGGGGTCCCCTACGAGCAGTACTTC,few,TRBD2,TRBJ2-7,TRBV7-9
CAISESKSRSTGELFF,TGTGCCATCAGTGAGTCAAAGAGTAGGAGTACCGGGGAGCTGTTTTTT,NA,NA,TRBJ2-2,TRBV10-3
CASRVDRGNTDTQYF,TGTGCCAGCAGGGTCGACAGGGGGAACACAGATACGCAGTATTTT,few,TRBD1,TRBJ2-3,TRBV12-3/TRBV12-4
CASSQDPGSYEQYF,TGTGCCAGCAGCCAAGACCCGGGCTCCTACGAGCAGTACTTC,NA,NA,TRBJ2-7,TRBV3-1
CASSLRAINYGYTF,TGTGCCAGCAGTTTGCGGGCTATTAACTATGGCTACACCTTC,NA,NA,TRBJ1-2,TRBV27
CASSLSGGPGANVLTF,TGCGCCAGCAGCCTCTCGGGGGGGCCAGGGGCCAACGTCCTGACTTTC,few,TRBD2,TRBJ2-6,TRBV5-1
CAISAFGLAELPGELFF,TGTGCCATCAGTGCCTTTGGCCTAGCGGAGCTCCCCGGGGAGCTGTTTTTT,many,TRBD2,TRBJ2-2,TRBV10-3
CATRHRVSETQYF,TGCGCCACCCGCCACCGGGTTTCAGAGACCCAGTACTTC,few,NA,TRBJ2-5,TRBV5-1
CASSPGWSSYNEQFF,TGTGCCAGCAGCCCCGGATGGAGCTCCTACAATGAGCAGTTCTTC,few,NA,TRBJ2-1,TRBV11-2
CASSPGGEQYF,TGTGCCAGCAGCCCCGGGGGCGAGCAGTACTTC,many,NA,TRBJ2-7,TRBV7-8
CASSPGAGASSYEQYF,TGCGCCAGCAGCCCGGGAGCGGGAGCTAGCTCCTACGAGCAGTACTTC,NA,TRBD2,TRBJ2-7,TRBV5-1
CASSETDYGYTF,TGTGCCAGCAGTGAAACGGACTATGGCTACACCTTC,few,NA,TRBJ1-2,TRBV6-1
CASSWTGLDEQFF,TGTGCCAGCAGCTGGACAGGGTTGGATGAGCAGTTCTTC,NA,TRBD1,TRBJ2-1,TRBV5-6
CASSSPREQFSYEQYF,TGTGCCAGCAGTTCCCCTAGGGAACAGTTCTCCTACGAGCAGTACTTC,few,NA,TRBJ2-7,TRBV28
CASSPSGQGREQYF,TGTGCCAGCTCACCTTCCGGACAGGGCAGGGAGCAGTACTTC,NA,TRBD1,TRBJ2-7,TRBV18
CASSLPASGSYNEQFF,TGTGCCAGCAGTTTGCCGGCTAGCGGATCCTACAATGAGCAGTTCTTC,NA,TRBD2,TRBJ2-1,TRBV28
CASSSTQTRQGGTEAFF,TGTGCCAGCAGCTCTACTCAAACCCGACAGGGAGGGACTGAAGCTTTCTTT,NA,TRBD1,TRBJ1-1,TRBV7-9
CASSPTGPEAFF,TGCGCCAGCAGCCCCACGGGGCCGGAAGCTTTCTTT,NA,NA,TRBJ1-1,TRBV5-1
CASSYSILSMNTEAFF,TGTGCCAGCAGTTACTCGATCCTGTCTATGAACACTGAAGCTTTCTTT,many,NA,TRBJ1-1,TRBV6-5
CASSLEVAARRDTQYF,TGTGCCAGCAGCTTGGAGGTAGCGGCGAGGAGAGATACGCAGTATTTT,many,NA,TRBJ2-3,TRBV5-4